The T cell receptor (beta chain) under discussion was sequenced for a study of cytotoxic CD8 clonotypes in ibrutinib-treated CLL. The study's findings and limits: Having risen at ibrutinib response, clonality had fallen back toward baseline by progression.

The CDR3 sequence is 11 residues long. Trimming pared 5 bases from V and 12 bases from J, leaving 13 bases between. In germline, CDR1 is SNHLY, CDR2 FYNNEI. TCRdb keeps only in-frame clones here, not all; method: immunoSEQ multiplex PCR. Altogether roughly 23,000 clones are present, about 78% being singletons, with the ten largest covering around 8.3%. As regards this clone: Its antigen is not identified.

The receptor was isolated from a human donor with chronic lymphocytic leukemia. V and J are TRBV2 and TRBJ1-2, with D perhaps TRBD1 (5 bases). Source: PBMCs, taken before ibrutinib treatment. This chain's CDR3 is CASSREGWDTF. The CDR3 DNA reads as TGTGCCAGCAGTCGGGAGGGGTGGGACACCTTC.